The 12 T cell receptor beta chains below come from one sample, sequenced in a study of shared clonotypes between healthy human individuals. Produced via immunoSEQ multiplex PCR; TCRdb's table is partial and in-frame only. The sample carries roughly 1,800,000 clones, less than 95% recorded once. Selected positively for CCR7 and CD45RO-negative, naive CD8 cells excluded terminally differentiated effector memory CD45RA+ cells. Sequenced sample: naive CD8+ T cells sorted from blood. The source of these receptors is a man between 18 and 35 years old in good health.

This chain links TRBV4-1 with TRBJ2-5; D is ambiguous. V gave up 0 bases and J gave up 5 bases, with 10 bases separating them. The V gene's germline CDR1 is MGHRA and CDR2 YSYEKL. CDR3 size: 14 residues. DNA of the CDR3: TGCGCCAGCAGCCAAGATCTGGGTGGGGAGACCCAGTACTTC. It translates to CASSQDLGGETQYF.

The chain links TRBV30 to TRBJ2-7; tentatively, D is TRBD1 or TRBD2 (5 bases each). The CDR3 runs to 12 residues. V lost 3 bases and J lost 6, with 12 bases in between. Germline-derived CDR1 and CDR2 are GTSNPN and SVGIG (reference sequence). The CDR3 here is CAWSPLGTEQYF. Here the CDR3 DNA reads TGTGCCTGGAGCCCCCTCGGGACCGAGCAGTACTTC.

The V and J genes are TRBV27 and TRBJ2-1; tentatively, D is TRBD2 (6 bases). Germline V gene sequence: CDR1 MNHEY, CDR2 SMNVEV (reference sequence). V lost 1 base, J lost 3 bases, and 10 bases lay in between. The CDR3 has 15 residues. CDR3 in amino acids: CASSLYAGIYNEQFF. In DNA, the CDR3 is TGTGCCAGCAGTTTATACGCGGGAATCTACAATGAGCAGTTCTTC.

V and J are TRBV11-2 and TRBJ2-1; 13 positions match TRBD2. The germline CDR1 and CDR2 sequences are SGHAT and FQNNGV. V was clipped by 5 bases and J by 10 bases; unmatched bases: 5. There are 14 residues in the CDR3. The CDR3 loop reads CASSPGTSGVEQFF. The CDR3 DNA sequence: TGTGCCAGCAGCCCGGGGACTAGCGGGGTAGAGCAGTTCTTC. Full variable domain (outside the CDR3, taken from reference TRBV11-2 and TRBJ2-1): EAGVAQSPRYKIIEKRQSVAFWCNPISGHATLYWYQQILGQGPKLLIQFQNNGVVDDSQLPKDRFSAERLKGVDSTLKIQPAKLEDSAVYLCASSPGTSGVEQFFGPGTRLTVL.

This chain connects TRBV4-1 to TRBJ2-7; 7 bases fit TRBD1. The CDR3 runs 15 residues. Unmatched junction bases numbered 10, after V lost 4 bases and J lost 4 bases. Germline assignment: CDR1 MGHRA and CDR2 YSYEKL. The CDR3: CASSPAQGNFYEQYF. In DNA, the CDR3 is TGCGCCAGCAGCCCGGCACAGGGGAACTTTTACGAGCAGTACTTC.

This chain uses TRBV5-6 with TRBJ2-7; TRBD2 aligns across 13 bases. Germline trimming cut 3 bases from V and 1 base from J; bases unmatched to any gene: 7. The CDR3 runs 17 residues. CDR1 and CDR2 (germline): SGHDT, YYEEEE. CDR3 DNA sequence: TGTGCCAGCAGCTCGGACGGACTAGCGGGAGAATCCTACGAGCAGTACTTC. Its protein product is CASSSDGLAGESYEQYF.

The rearrangement uses TRBV7-2 and TRBJ2-7; 8 bases align to TRBD2. CDR3 size: 16 residues. Trimming removed 4 bases from V and 7 bases from J; junction bases left unmatched: 15. Germline V gives CDR1 SGHTA, CDR2 FQGNSA. CDR3 DNA sequence: TGTGCCAGCAGCTCTCTCCGGACTAGCAGGGAGAGGGAGCAGTACTTC. It yields the protein CASSSLRTSREREQYF.

V is TRBV10-2 and J is TRBJ2-7, with 11 bases identical to TRBD2. The CDR3 has 16 amino acids. V was pared by 3 bases and J by 0 bases, with 4 bases of the junction left unmatched. The germline V gene encodes CDR1 WSHSY and CDR2 SAAADI. CDR3 in amino acids: CASSDPGTSGSYEQYF. The DNA for the CDR3 is TGCGCCAGCAGTGACCCCGGGACTAGCGGCTCCTACGAGCAGTACTTC.

The chain has TRBV29-1 and TRBJ2-1, with a tentative D call TRBD2 (6 bases). The CDR3 sequence is 13 residues long. Per the germline V gene, CDR1 is SQVTM and CDR2 is ANQGSEA. Trimming removed 0 bases at V and 6 bases at J, with 9 bases between. CDR3 DNA: TGCAGCGTTGAAGATCCGGGGGTCAATGAGCAGTTCTTC. Amino acids: CSVEDPGVNEQFF.

The V gene is TRBV7-9, the J gene TRBJ2-3; D gene uncertain. Germline CDR1 reads SEHNR; CDR2 reads FQNEAQ (reference sequence). The V end was cut by 10 bases, the J end by 6 bases, with 11 bases between. The CDR3 loop spans 11 amino acids. The CDR3 spells CATPANDTQYF. The DNA for the CDR3 is TGTGCCACCCCGGCCAATGATACGCAGTATTTT.

V gene TRBV7-9 combines with J gene TRBJ2-1; D is uncertain. Germline CDR1 is SEHNR and CDR2 is FQNEAQ (reference sequence). CDR3 size: 14 residues. Between the trimmed V and J ends, which lost 3 bases and 10 bases, there was a span of 16 bases. CDR3 residues: CASSFRLNQREQFF. DNA for the CDR3: TGTGCCAGCAGCTTTCGCCTAAACCAAAGAGAGCAGTTCTTC.

The chain links TRBV4-2 to TRBJ2-7, with 10 positions matching TRBD2. The V gene end was trimmed by 5 bases and the J gene end by 4 bases; junction bases not matched to a gene: 11. This CDR3 has 16 amino acids. Germline-derived CDR1 and CDR2 are LGHNA and YNFKEQ. The CDR3 DNA follows: TGTGCCAGCAGCGAAGTTACCACTAGCGGGGCTTACGAGCAGTACTTC. Its translation is CASSEVTTSGAYEQYF.